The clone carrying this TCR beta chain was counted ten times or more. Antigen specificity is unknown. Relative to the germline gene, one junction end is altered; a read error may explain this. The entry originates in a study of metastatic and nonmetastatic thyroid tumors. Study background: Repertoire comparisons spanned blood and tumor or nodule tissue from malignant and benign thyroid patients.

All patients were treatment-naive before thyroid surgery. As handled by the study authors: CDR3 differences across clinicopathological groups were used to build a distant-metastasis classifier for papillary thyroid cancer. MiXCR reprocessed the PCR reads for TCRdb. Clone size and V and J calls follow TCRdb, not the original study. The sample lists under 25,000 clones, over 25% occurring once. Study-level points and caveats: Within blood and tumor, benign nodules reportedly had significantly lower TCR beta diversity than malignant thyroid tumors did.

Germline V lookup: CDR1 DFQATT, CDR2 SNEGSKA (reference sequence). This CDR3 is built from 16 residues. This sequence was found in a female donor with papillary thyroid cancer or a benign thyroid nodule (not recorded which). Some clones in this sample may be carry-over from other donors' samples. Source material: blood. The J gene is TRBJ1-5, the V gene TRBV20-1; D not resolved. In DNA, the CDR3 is TGCAGTGCAAGAGGGTGGAACACATCTCAGGCGGAGCCCCAGCATTTT. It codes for CSARGWNTSQAEPQHF.